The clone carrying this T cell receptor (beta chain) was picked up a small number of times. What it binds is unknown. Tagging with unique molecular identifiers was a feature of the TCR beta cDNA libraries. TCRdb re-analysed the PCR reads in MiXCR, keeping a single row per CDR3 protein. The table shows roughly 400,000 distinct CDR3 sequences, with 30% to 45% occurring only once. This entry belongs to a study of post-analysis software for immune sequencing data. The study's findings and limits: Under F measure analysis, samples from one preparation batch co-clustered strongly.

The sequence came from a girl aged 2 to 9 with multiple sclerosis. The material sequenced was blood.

The CDR3 here is CASSLQLGYRDLNEQFF. CDR3 coding DNA: TGTGCCAGCAGCTTACAGCTTGGGTACAGGGACCTCAATGAGCAGTTCTTC. The chain employs TRBV7-3 and TRBJ2-1; D is perhaps TRBD1 (6 bases). CDR1 is SGHTA, CDR2 FQGTGA, per germline. The V and J ends lost 2 bases and 6 bases respectively, with 20 bases between them. The CDR3 is 17 amino acids.